This paragraph covers one T cell receptor beta chain sequence. Which antigen it targets is not known. No qualities accompany the bases; no much larger clone lies one base away. The data stem from a study of blood T cell repertoires in COVID-19 (dated by TCRdb to 2020 to 2022). Study-level background: Samples covering the acute and convalescent phases of COVID-19 were provided by collaborators in the United States, Italy and Spain. The prospective study material was composed of cDNA or gDNA derived from T cells, B-cell-depleted T cells, or PBMCs. The dataset comprised deeply sampled blood TCRbeta repertoires from subjects exposed to, actively infected with, or recovered from COVID-19. The repertoires were made available in a free public database intended to serve as a resource for research on the immune response to SARS-CoV-2. Samples came from the ongoing ImmuneRACE study (first 160 participants) plus 1,254 subjects from 6 global collaborators. The sample metadata nearly always contained a de-identified subject ID, COVID-19 status, age in years and sex. Where HLA class I and class II types were available, the types were taken from metadata supplied by the sample provider, not from assay-based typing. Study-wide conclusions, independent of this receptor: Clinical and demographic metadata were provided uncurated, with the amount varying by source and participant.

The collaborating institutions used their own protocols to collect whole blood in K2EDTA tubes. For TCRbeta analysis, collaborators shipped samples as frozen whole blood, isolated PBMCs, or DNA extracted from either of those sample types. The junction shows trimming of 3 bases on V and 4 bases on J, plus 9 bases between the germline ends. Including the terminal cysteine and phenylalanine, the CDR3 comprises 13 residues. Of the read, only the CDR3 DNA is kept; its 39 bases are in frame from base 1. According to the germline V gene, CDR1 reads ENHRY and CDR2 reads SYGVKD. The immunoSEQ Assay, a bias-controlled multiplex PCR, was used to amplify TCRbeta CDR3 regions from genomic DNA. The authors' analysis ran thus. Within the assay, amplification of reference gene primers was used to estimate how many nucleated cells each sample contained. Sequence reads were collapsed and filtered to measure the absolute abundance of every unique TCRbeta CDR3 rearrangement. Productive Simpson clonality was computed per sample as the square root of Simpson's diversity index over productive rearrangements. TCRdb limited this immuneACCESS table to in-frame rearrangements with V and J called. A share of clones is missing; checked studies link under half to unresolved V genes, and the rest is unexplained. D and trimming were read from the DNA, whereas the V and J calls and clone size are those reported in that table. Recorded for this sample are over 70,000 clones; roughly 76% of them occurred a single time. Clones ranked in the top ten supply 15% to 20% of the sample.

Here the chain combines TRBV10-3 and TRBJ1-2; the D gene cannot be resolved reliably. The receptor's source is a man aged 70 or older with active or convalescent COVID-19. What was sequenced was peripheral blood. The DNA sequence is as follows: TGTGCCATCAGTGAAGGAGGTGGCTATGGCTACACCTTC. It encodes CAISEGGGYGYTF.